The 14 T cell receptor beta chains reported below all come from one sample, sequenced in a study of blood T cell repertoires in COVID-19. Generated by immunoSEQ multiplex PCR, the TCRdb table keeps only in-frame clones and is missing some. The sample carries a few hundred thousand clones, around 80% recorded once. The sample was peripheral blood. The receptors shown here come from a man aged 45 to 65 with active or convalescent COVID-19.

The CDR3 region has the DNA TGTGCCAGCAGTACACCCGGGACAGGGGCTCATGGCTACACCTTC. It translates to CASSTPGTGAHGYTF. The rearrangement links TRBV27 to TRBJ1-2; 10 bases align to TRBD1. J gave up 6 bases and V 5 bases, and 9 bases lay outside the gene matches. Germline loops: CDR1 MNHEY, CDR2 SMNVEV (reference sequence). The CDR3 is made up of 15 amino acids.

This clone was seen more than once but under ten times. The rearrangement links TRBV4-3 to TRBJ1-4, with D perhaps TRBD1 (5 bases). Germline CDR1 is LGHNA and CDR2 is YSLEER. V lost 4 bases and J 4 bases, leaving 19 bases between the germline ends. The CDR3 contains 17 residues. The CDR3 coding sequence is TGCGCCAGCAGCCCTCATCCCACAGGACCGTTTAATGAAAAACTGTTTTTT. Protein sequence: CASSPHPTGPFNEKLFF.

The V and J genes are TRBV7-2 and TRBJ1-5, with D possibly being TRBD1 (5 bases). V was pared by 5 bases and J by 6 bases, with 11 bases between. Germline lookup yields CDR1 SGHTA and CDR2 FQGNSA. The CDR3 totals 13 residues. This CDR3 reads CASSTYQGQPQHF. The CDR3 DNA is TGTGCCAGCAGCACCTACCAGGGTCAGCCCCAGCATTTT.

This chain joins TRBV6-2 or TRBV6-3 and TRBJ1-1; TRBD1 matches 9 bases. Germline trimming cut 2 bases from V and 1 base from J; bases unmatched to any gene: 2. The CDR3 totals 15 residues. Germline loops: CDR1 MNHEY, CDR2 SVGEGT. The CDR3 reads CASSYATGGNTEAFF. The CDR3 nucleotides are TGTGCCAGCAGTTACGCGACAGGGGGGAACACTGAAGCTTTCTTT.

The chain couples TRBV4-1 to TRBJ2-7, with 12 nucleotides matching TRBD2. Germline assignment: CDR1 MGHRA and CDR2 YSYEKL. The CDR3 contains 16 residues. J gave up 0 bases and V 3 bases, and 3 bases lay outside the gene matches. The CDR3: CASSQLLAGGSYEQYF. The CDR3 region has the DNA TGCGCCAGCAGCCAGCTACTAGCGGGAGGCTCCTACGAGCAGTACTTC.

The chain has TRBV2 and TRBJ1-4, with TRBD1 identical over 7 bases. The CDR3 consists of 16 residues. Germline CDR1 is SNHLY and CDR2 is FYNNEI. V dropped 6 bases and J dropped 0; count of bases not matched to a gene: 7. CDR3 protein: CASSVRGFATNEKLFF. The CDR3 bases are TGTGCCAGCAGCGTCAGGGGGTTTGCAACTAATGAAAAACTGTTTTTT. Filled out from reference TRBV2 and TRBJ1-4, the complete variable domain reads EPEVTQTPSHQVTQMGQEVILRCVPISNHLYFYWYRQILGQKVEFLVSFYNNEISEKSEIFDDQFSVERPDGSNFTLKIRSTKLEDSAMYFCASSVRGFATNEKLFFGSGTQLSVL.

The chain combines TRBV28 with TRBJ2-3; 9 positions match TRBD2. The germline gives CDR1 MDHEN, CDR2 SYDVKM. J gave up 2 bases and V 3 bases, and 9 bases lay outside the gene matches. The CDR3 spans 17 residues. The chain's CDR3 is CASSFSGSASPTDTQYF. The CDR3 nucleotides read TGTGCCAGCAGTTTTAGCGGGAGTGCTTCCCCCACAGATACGCAGTATTTT. Combining the CDR3 with reference TRBV28 and TRBJ2-3 gives the whole variable domain DVKVTQSSRYLVKRTGEKVFLECVQDMDHENMFWYRQDPGLGLRLIYFSYDVKMKEKGDIPEGYSVSREKKERFSLILESASTNQTSMYLCASSFSGSASPTDTQYFGPGTRLTVL.

The chain has TRBV9 and TRBJ2-3; 8 bases are a match to TRBD2. Trimming at V came to 4 bases and at J to 4 bases, leaving 8 bases not matched to a gene. Germline loops: CDR1 SGDLS, CDR2 YYNGEE. The CDR3 extends over 15 amino acids. This CDR3 is CASSFRAGVADTQYF. The CDR3 bases are TGTGCCAGCAGCTTTAGAGCGGGAGTGGCAGATACGCAGTATTTT.

The rearrangement links TRBV18 to TRBJ2-3, with TRBD2 matching over 9 bases. Germline lookup yields CDR1 KGHSH and CDR2 LQKENI. V lost 3 bases, J lost 2 bases, and 3 bases stayed unmatched. CDR3 length: 15 amino acids. In DNA form, the CDR3 reads TGTGCCAGCTCACCGGGACTAGCTTCCACAGATACGCAGTATTTT. This sequence encodes CASSPGLASTDTQYF.

The chain joins TRBV5-8 to TRBJ1-1; perhaps TRBD1 as D (5 bases). The CDR3 loop spans 13 amino acids. Germline V gene sequence: CDR1 SGHTS, CDR2 YDEGEE. V was clipped by 4 bases and J by 5 bases, with 12 bases between them. DNA for the CDR3: TGTGCCAGCAGCCTAAACAGGAGAACTGAAGCTTTCTTT. Amino acids: CASSLNRRTEAFF.

This sequence joins TRBV10-3 and TRBJ2-7, with 8 bases lining up with TRBD1. The CDR3 extends over 14 amino acids. V gave up 3 bases and J gave up 0 bases; unmatched junction bases: 1. The germline V gene has CDR1 ENHRY and CDR2 SYGVKD. The CDR3: CAISDGTGSYEQYF. CDR3 bases: TGTGCCATCAGTGACGGGACAGGCTCCTACGAGCAGTACTTC.

Note on this clone: One end of the junction varies from germline; a read error may be responsible. This sequence joins TRBV7-2 and TRBJ1-2, with D unclear. CDR1 and CDR2 (germline): SGHTA, FQGNSA. The CDR3 length is 16 residues. Written as DNA, the CDR3 is TGTGCCAGCAGCCTCGACCCTAATCCTTCGGGAGAATCGAGACTCTTC. It translates to CASSLDPNPSGESRLF.

The rearrangement joins TRBV5-1 to TRBJ1-6; TRBD1 is a possible D gene (5 bases). This CDR3 comprises 18 residues. CDR1 and CDR2 from the germline V gene are SGHRS and YFSETQ. V lost 6 bases and J 4 bases, leaving 23 bases between the germline ends. DNA of the CDR3: TGCGCCAGCACAAAGGTACAGGATATCCGACCTTATAATTCACCCCTCCACTTT. Its translation: CASTKVQDIRPYNSPLHF.

V usage is TRBV11-3 and J usage is TRBJ2-7; 7 positions match TRBD1. Germline loops: CDR1 SGHNT, CDR2 YENEEA. There are 14 residues in the CDR3. The ends lost 7 bases at V and 9 bases at J; junction bases unmatched: 15. The CDR3 loop is CASIPGTVSLRQYF. The CDR3 bases are TGTGCCAGCATCCCAGGGACAGTAAGTCTCCGGCAGTACTTC.